A selection of T cell receptor beta chains follows, all from one sample in a study of blood T cell repertoires in COVID-19. The data were produced by immunoSEQ multiplex PCR, yet TCRdb's version contains in-frame clones alone and is incomplete. The sample lists some 150,000 clones, 75% to 90% occurring once. Sequenced: PBMCs or T cells enriched from blood (not recorded which). Every receptor here comes from a man in his fifties who had recovered from COVID-19. Each CDR3 is given with its conserved first and last residue. D genes are given only for firm matches. Only some rows state a clone size, as once, few, many or a class for expanded clones.

d_call,j_call,v_call,clone_size,cdr3_nt,cdr3_aa
-,TRBJ1-2,TRBV6-5,-,TGTGCCAGCACCAAACTGGGGGCGAACTATGGCTACACCTTC,CASTKLGANYGYTF
-,TRBJ2-1,TRBV11-2,few,TGTGCCAGCAGCTCCCAGGGTTTTCGGGAGCAGTTCTTC,CASSSQGFREQFF
TRBD1,TRBJ1-5,TRBV7-8,-,TGTGCCAGCAGCTTAGTGCTTGGCAGGGGGCGCATTCAGCCCCAGCATTTT,CASSLVLGRGRIQPQHF
TRBD1,TRBJ1-4,TRBV6-1,-,TGTGCCAGCAGCCGCGGGACAGGGCCAGGGGAAAAACTGTTTTTT,CASSRGTGPGEKLFF
-,TRBJ2-1,TRBV4-2,-,TGTGCCAGCAGCCAAGATCCGGGAACTAGACGCTCCTACAATGAGCAGTTCTTC,CASSQDPGTRRSYNEQFF
-,TRBJ2-2,TRBV4-2,-,TGTGCCAGCAGCCAGTTCTGGGGGGGGCAGGACACCGGGGAGCTGTTTTTT,CASSQFWGGQDTGELFF
TRBD2,TRBJ2-3,TRBV9,-,TGTGCCAGCAGCCCTCGGACTAGCGCAGATACGCAGTATTTT,CASSPRTSADTQYF
-,TRBJ2-4,TRBV7-3,-,TGTGCCAGCAGCTTAAGGGGAGGTGGGACCAAAAACATTCAGTACTTC,CASSLRGGGTKNIQYF
-,TRBJ1-3,TRBV9,once,TGTGCCAGCAGCGCGGGACTCAGCTCTGGAAACACCATATATTTT,CASSAGLSSGNTIYF
TRBD1,TRBJ2-7,TRBV7-2,-,TGTGCCAGCAGCGCATCCAGCACCGGGACAGGATACGAGCAGTACTTC,CASSASSTGTGYEQYF
-,TRBJ1-2,TRBV29-1,-,TGCAGCGTTGGGAGGGCAGTGAACTATGGCTACACCTTC,CSVGRAVNYGYTF
-,TRBJ2-1,TRBV7-6,-,TGTGCCAGCAGCTCGGCAACAGAGGAGCAGTTCTTC,CASSSATEEQFF
TRBD2,TRBJ2-3,TRBV5-1,-,TGCGCCAGCAGACAGACTAGCGGGAGGTCGGCAGATACGCAGTATTTT,CASRQTSGRSADTQYF
TRBD2,TRBJ2-5,TRBV5-1,-,TGCGCCAGCAGCGAGGGACTAGGAGAGACCCAGTACTTC,CASSEGLGETQYF
TRBD1,TRBJ2-7,TRBV20-1,few,TGCAGTGCTAGTAGGGACAGGGGGAACGAGCAGTACTTC,CSASRDRGNEQYF
-,TRBJ1-5,TRBV7-2,few,TGTGCCAGCAGCCTAGTCCCCCTAGGAGGTCAGCCCCAGCATTTT,CASSLVPLGGQPQHF
-,TRBJ2-7,TRBV14,once,TGTGCCAGCAGCCAAACGTCAGCCTACGAGCAGTACTTC,CASSQTSAYEQYF
-,TRBJ2-7,TRBV19,-,TGTGCCAGTAGGGATAGACAGTCCTCCTACGAGCAGTACTTC,CASRDRQSSYEQYF
-,TRBJ2-2,TRBV27,-,TGTGCCAGCAAACTAACAGGCGGGGCCGGGGAGCTGTTTTTT,CASKLTGGAGELFF
-,TRBJ1-2,TRBV7-9,-,TGTGCCAGCAGCTTAGACGGGAGCAGGCTATATGGCTACACCTTC,CASSLDGSRLYGYTF
TRBD2,TRBJ2-1,TRBV7-3,-,TGTGCCAGCAGCTCCGGACTAGCCGAAGAGCAGTTCTTC,CASSSGLAEEQFF
TRBD1,TRBJ2-5,TRBV5-1,-,TGCGCCAGCAGCAGCCCTCGCGGGGACAGGGGAGAGACCCAGTACTTC,CASSSPRGDRGETQYF
-,TRBJ2-7,TRBV6-5,-,TGTGCCAGCAGTCCTCAGTTGGAGCAGTACTTC,CASSPQLEQYF
TRBD2,TRBJ2-7,TRBV9,once,TGTGCCAGCAGCAGACTAGCGGGAAATAGCGAGCAGTACTTC,CASSRLAGNSEQYF
TRBD1,TRBJ1-1,TRBV3-1/TRBV3-2,-,TGTGCCAGCAGCCAGAGGGACAGGAACACTGAAGCTTTCTTT,CASSQRDRNTEAFF
-,TRBJ1-2,TRBV27,-,TGTGCCAGCAGTGACAGTTACTATGGCTACACCTTC,CASSDSYYGYTF
-,TRBJ1-3,TRBV2,-,TGTGCCAGCAGTGCTATGGGGAGCTCTGGAAACACCATATATTTT,CASSAMGSSGNTIYF
TRBD1,TRBJ2-3,TRBV11-2,-,TGTGCCAGCAGCTTAGTTTTTTGGGGACAGGGAAGAGATACGCAGTATTTT,CASSLVFWGQGRDTQYF
TRBD1,TRBJ2-7,TRBV12-5,few,TGTGCTAGTGGTTCGAGGGACAGGGAAAGGCTCTACGAGCAGTACTTC,CASGSRDRERLYEQYF
-,TRBJ2-5,TRBV18,-,TGTGCGAGCAGTCAGGGGATGCTGGGTGTCCAAGAGACCCAGTACTTC,CASSQGMLGVQETQYF
TRBD1,TRBJ1-2,TRBV20-1,-,TGCAGTGCTAGTCTATCCGGGACAGGGGGCTATGGCTACACCTTC,CSASLSGTGGYGYTF
TRBD1,TRBJ1-3,TRBV4-2,once,TGTGCCAGCAGCCAAGATATAGGGACAGTGGGAAACACCATATATTTT,CASSQDIGTVGNTIYF
TRBD1,TRBJ2-3,TRBV5-5,-,TGTGCCAGCAGCATCACAGGGGGCAGTATGACAGATACGCAGTATTTT,CASSITGGSMTDTQYF
TRBD1,TRBJ1-2,TRBV5-1,-,TGCGCCAGCAAACGGACAGGGGCCTATGGCTACACCTTC,CASKRTGAYGYTF
TRBD2,TRBJ2-3,TRBV9,-,TGTGCCAGCAGCGTGGGACTAGCGGGACTAGGAGGCACAGATACGCAGTATTTT,CASSVGLAGLGGTDTQYF
-,TRBJ2-3,TRBV29-1,-,TGCAGCGTCCTGTTGCCTAGAGACGCCAGCACAGATACGCAGTATTTT,CSVLLPRDASTDTQYF
-,TRBJ1-3,TRBV5-4,-,TGTGCCAGCAGCCCGTTTCCCGCGGGACGCTATGGAAACACCATATATTTT,CASSPFPAGRYGNTIYF
-,TRBJ1-6,TRBV3-1/TRBV3-2,few,TGTGCCAGCAGCCAGAGCTCCTATAATTCACCCCTCCACTTT,CASSQSSYNSPLHF
TRBD1,TRBJ1-5,TRBV18,-,TGTGCCAGCTCAACGACAGGGGGCCCCAATCAGCCCCAGCATTTT,CASSTTGGPNQPQHF
TRBD1,TRBJ1-5,TRBV7-3,-,TGTGCCAGCAGTACGACAGGGGATGGAGATCAGCCCCAGCATTTT,CASSTTGDGDQPQHF
-,TRBJ1-3,TRBV28,-,TGTGCCAGCAGGTTGTTAGAGGGAAACACCATATATTTT,CASRLLEGNTIYF
TRBD2,TRBJ2-1,TRBV24-1,-,TGTGCCACCAGTGACTTTACGACTAGCGGGAGGGCCAATGAGCAGTTCTTC,CATSDFTTSGRANEQFF
TRBD2,TRBJ2-3,TRBV18,-,TGTGCCAGCTCACCACGGGCTAGCGGGGGAGCAGATACGCAGTATTTT,CASSPRASGGADTQYF
-,TRBJ1-2,TRBV7-2,-,TGTGCCAGCAGCTCTAGGGGGGGTGGCGGTAACTATGGCTACACCTTC,CASSSRGGGGNYGYTF
TRBD2,TRBJ2-5,TRBV11-3,-,TGTGCCAGCAGCCCGGGAGGGTTTCAAGAGACCCAGTACTTC,CASSPGGFQETQYF
-,TRBJ2-1,TRBV2,once,TGTGCCAGCAGTGCCCGGGGGTCCTACAATGAGCAGTTCTTC,CASSARGSYNEQFF
TRBD1,TRBJ1-4,TRBV2,-,TGTGCCAGCAACTCACCCACCGGGACAGAGAATGAAAAACTGTTTTTT,CASNSPTGTENEKLFF
TRBD1,TRBJ1-1,TRBV11-3,-,TGTGCCAGCAGCCAAAGCAACAGGGGCGCTGAAGCTTTCTTT,CASSQSNRGAEAFF
-,TRBJ1-2,TRBV15,-,TGTGCCACCAGCCTAAGGAGCGGACCGTTAAACTACTATGGCTACACCTTC,CATSLRSGPLNYYGYTF
TRBD2,TRBJ2-1,TRBV6-5,-,TGTGCCAGCAGTTACTGGGGGCTAGCGGGCGCTGAGCAGTTCTTC,CASSYWGLAGAEQFF
-,TRBJ2-5,TRBV19,-,TGTGCCAGTAGTGGCAGGGATTTTCGGTATGAGACCCAGTACTTC,CASSGRDFRYETQYF
-,TRBJ2-2,TRBV9,few,TGTGCCAGCAGCGTAGATCCAGGGAACACCGGGGAGCTGTTTTTT,CASSVDPGNTGELFF
-,TRBJ1-5,TRBV2,-,TGTGCCAGCAGCTCCAGGGGAGATCAGCCCCAGCATTTT,CASSSRGDQPQHF